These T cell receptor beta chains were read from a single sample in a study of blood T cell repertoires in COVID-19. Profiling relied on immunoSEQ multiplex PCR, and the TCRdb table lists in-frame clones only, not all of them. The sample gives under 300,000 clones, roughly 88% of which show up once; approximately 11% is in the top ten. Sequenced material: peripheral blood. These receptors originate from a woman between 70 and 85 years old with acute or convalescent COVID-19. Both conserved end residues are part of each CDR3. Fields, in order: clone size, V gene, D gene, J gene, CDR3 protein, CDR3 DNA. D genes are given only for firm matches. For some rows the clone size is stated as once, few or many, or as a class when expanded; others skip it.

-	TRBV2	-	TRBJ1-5	CASSAGGNNQPQHF	TGTGCCAGCAGTGCCGGAGGGAATAATCAGCCCCAGCATTTT
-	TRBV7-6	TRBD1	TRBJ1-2	CASSPEQGARYGYTF	TGTGCCAGCAGCCCAGAACAGGGGGCTCGGTATGGCTACACCTTC
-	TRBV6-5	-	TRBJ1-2	CASDNYYGYTF	TGTGCCAGCGACAACTACTATGGCTACACCTTC
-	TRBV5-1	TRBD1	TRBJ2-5	CASSPSGTGETQYF	TGCGCCAGCAGCCCCTCCGGGACAGGGGAGACCCAGTACTTC
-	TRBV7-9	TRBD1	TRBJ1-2	CASSLSWDRVLVNYGYTF	TGTGCCAGCAGCCTCTCTTGGGACAGGGTATTGGTTAACTATGGCTACACCTTC
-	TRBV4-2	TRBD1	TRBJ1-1	CASSQERGQGVGEAFF	TGTGCCAGCAGCCAAGAGAGGGGTCAGGGGGTTGGTGAAGCTTTCTTT
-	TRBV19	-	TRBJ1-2	CASSLTGSLAYGYTF	TGTGCCAGTAGTCTTACAGGGAGTCTGGCTTATGGCTACACCTTC
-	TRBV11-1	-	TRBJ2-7	CASSLAASPAYEQYF	TGTGCCAGCAGCTTAGCTGCCTCCCCGGCCTACGAGCAGTACTTC
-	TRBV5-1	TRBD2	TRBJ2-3	CACSPRWVSGGADTQYF	TGCGCCTGCTCCCCGCGGTGGGTTAGCGGGGGGGCAGATACGCAGTATTTT
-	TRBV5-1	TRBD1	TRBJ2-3	CASSPVTGADTQYF	TGCGCCAGCAGCCCCGTAACAGGGGCAGATACGCAGTATTTT
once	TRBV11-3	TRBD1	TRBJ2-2	CATADRAGELFF	TGTGCCACGGCCGACAGGGCCGGGGAGCTGTTTTTT
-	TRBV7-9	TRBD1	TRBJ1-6	CASSLESTGNSPLHF	TGTGCCAGCAGCTTAGAATCGACAGGGAATTCACCCCTCCACTTT
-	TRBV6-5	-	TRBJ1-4	CASSYIPSDEKLFF	TGTGCCAGCAGTTACATCCCCTCGGATGAAAAACTGTTTTTT
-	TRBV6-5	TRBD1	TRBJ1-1	CASSPSSTGEAFF	TGTGCCAGCAGTCCCAGTTCGACAGGGGAAGCTTTCTTT
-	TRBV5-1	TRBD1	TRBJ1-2	CASSLADRVSGYTF	TGCGCCAGCAGCCTGGCGGACAGGGTTTCTGGCTACACCTTC